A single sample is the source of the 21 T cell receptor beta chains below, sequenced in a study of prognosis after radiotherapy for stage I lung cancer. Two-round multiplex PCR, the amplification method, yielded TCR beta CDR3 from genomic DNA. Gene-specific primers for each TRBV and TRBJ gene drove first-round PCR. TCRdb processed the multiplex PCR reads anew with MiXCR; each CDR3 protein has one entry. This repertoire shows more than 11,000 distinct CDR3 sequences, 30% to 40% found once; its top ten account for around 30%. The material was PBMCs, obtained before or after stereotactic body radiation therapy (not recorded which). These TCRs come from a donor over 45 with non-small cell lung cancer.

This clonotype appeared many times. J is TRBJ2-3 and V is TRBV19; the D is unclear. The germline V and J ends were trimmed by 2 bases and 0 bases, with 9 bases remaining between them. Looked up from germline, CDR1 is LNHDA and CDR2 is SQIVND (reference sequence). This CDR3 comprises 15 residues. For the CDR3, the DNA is TGTGCCAGTAGTATACGGGCAGCAAGCACAGATACGCAGTATTTT. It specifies CASSIRAASTDTQYF.

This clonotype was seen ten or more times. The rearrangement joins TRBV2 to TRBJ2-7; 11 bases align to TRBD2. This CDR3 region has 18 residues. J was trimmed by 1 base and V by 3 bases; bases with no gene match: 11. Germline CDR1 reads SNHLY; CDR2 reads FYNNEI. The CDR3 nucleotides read TGTGCCAGCAGTGATATAGCGGGAGGGCCACTAGGGTCCTACGAGCAGTACTTC. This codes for CASSDIAGGPLGSYEQYF. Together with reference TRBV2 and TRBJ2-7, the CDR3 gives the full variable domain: EPEVTQTPSHQVTQMGQEVILRCVPISNHLYFYWYRQILGQKVEFLVSFYNNEISEKSEIFDDQFSVERPDGSNFTLKIRSTKLEDSAMYFCASSDIAGGPLGSYEQYFGPGTRLTVT.

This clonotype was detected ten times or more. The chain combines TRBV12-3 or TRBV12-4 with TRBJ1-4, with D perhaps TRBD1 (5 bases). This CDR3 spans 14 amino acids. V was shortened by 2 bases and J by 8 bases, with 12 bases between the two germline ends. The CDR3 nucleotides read TGTGCCAGCAGTTTACATCAGGGTTGGGAAAAACTGTTTTTT. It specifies CASSLHQGWEKLFF.

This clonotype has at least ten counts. The CDR3 is CASSSLEGLAYNEQFF. CDR3 in DNA: TGTGCCAGCAGCTCCCTCGAGGGACTAGCGTACAATGAGCAGTTCTTC. The chain links TRBV7-9 to TRBJ2-1; 10 bases line up with TRBD2. Germline V lookup: CDR1 SEHNR, CDR2 FQNEAQ (reference sequence). J was trimmed by 4 bases and V by 4 bases; bases with no gene match: 7. This CDR3 spans 16 amino acids.

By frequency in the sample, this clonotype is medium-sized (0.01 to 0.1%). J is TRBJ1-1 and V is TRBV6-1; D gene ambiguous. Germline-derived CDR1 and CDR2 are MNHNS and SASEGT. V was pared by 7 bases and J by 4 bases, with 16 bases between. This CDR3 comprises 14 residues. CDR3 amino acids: CASTPTLEGTEAFF. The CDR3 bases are TGTGCCAGCACCCCAACACTGGAGGGCACTGAAGCTTTCTTT.

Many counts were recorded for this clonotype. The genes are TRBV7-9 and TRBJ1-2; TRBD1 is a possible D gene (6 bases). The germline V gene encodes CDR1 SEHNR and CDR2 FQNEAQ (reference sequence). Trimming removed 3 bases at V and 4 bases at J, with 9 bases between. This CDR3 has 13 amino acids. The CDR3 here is CASSLGTIYGYTF. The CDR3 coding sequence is TGTGCCAGCAGCTTGGGGACAATCTATGGCTACACCTTC. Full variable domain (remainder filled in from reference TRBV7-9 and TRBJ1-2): DTGVSQNPRHKITKRGQNVTFRCDPISEHNRLYWYRQTLGQGPEFLTYFQNEAQLEKSRLLSDRFSAERPKGSFSTLEIQRTEQGDSAMYLCASSLGTIYGYTFGSGTRLTVV.

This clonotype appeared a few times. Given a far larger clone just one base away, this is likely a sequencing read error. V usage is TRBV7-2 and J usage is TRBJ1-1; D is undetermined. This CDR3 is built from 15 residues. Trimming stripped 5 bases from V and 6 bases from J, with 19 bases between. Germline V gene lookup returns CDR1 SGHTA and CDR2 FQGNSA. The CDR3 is CASSPREDVWAEAFF. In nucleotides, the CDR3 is TGTGCCAGCAGCCCCCGAGAAGACGTTTGGGCTGAAGCTTTCTTT.

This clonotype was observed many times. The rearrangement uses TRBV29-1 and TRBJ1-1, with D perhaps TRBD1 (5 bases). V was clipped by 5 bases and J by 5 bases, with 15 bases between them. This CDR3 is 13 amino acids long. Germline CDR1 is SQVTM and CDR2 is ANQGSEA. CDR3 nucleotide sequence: TGCAGCGTTCCCGGGACGCAAAGAACTGAAGCTTTCTTT. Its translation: CSVPGTQRTEAFF.

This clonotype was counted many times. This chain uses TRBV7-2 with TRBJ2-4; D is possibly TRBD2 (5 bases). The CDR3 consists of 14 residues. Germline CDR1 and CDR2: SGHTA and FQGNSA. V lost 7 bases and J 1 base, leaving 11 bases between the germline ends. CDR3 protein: CASTNTGAKNIQYF. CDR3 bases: TGTGCCAGCACCAATACGGGGGCCAAAAACATTCAGTACTTC.

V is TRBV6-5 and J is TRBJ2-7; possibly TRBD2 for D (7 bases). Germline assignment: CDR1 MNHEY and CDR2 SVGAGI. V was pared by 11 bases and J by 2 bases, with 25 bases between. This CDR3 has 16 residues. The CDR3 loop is CAGTYITGRGTYEQYF. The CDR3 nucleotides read TGTGCCGGCACTTACATAACAGGGAGGGGAACCTACGAGCAGTACTTC.

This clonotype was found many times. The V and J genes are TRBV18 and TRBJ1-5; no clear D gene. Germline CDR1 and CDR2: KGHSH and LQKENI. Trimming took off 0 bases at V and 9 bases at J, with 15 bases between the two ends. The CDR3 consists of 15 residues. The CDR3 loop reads CASSPPGSRIMPQHF. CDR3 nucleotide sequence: TGTGCCAGCTCACCACCGGGAAGCAGAATCATGCCCCAGCATTTT.

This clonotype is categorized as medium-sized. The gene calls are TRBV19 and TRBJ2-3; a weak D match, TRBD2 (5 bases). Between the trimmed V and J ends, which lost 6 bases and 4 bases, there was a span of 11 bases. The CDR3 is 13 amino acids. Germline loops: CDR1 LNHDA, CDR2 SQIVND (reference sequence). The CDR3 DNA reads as TGTGCCAGTAGCTCCCGGCGGGCAGATACGCAGTATTTT. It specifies CASSSRRADTQYF.

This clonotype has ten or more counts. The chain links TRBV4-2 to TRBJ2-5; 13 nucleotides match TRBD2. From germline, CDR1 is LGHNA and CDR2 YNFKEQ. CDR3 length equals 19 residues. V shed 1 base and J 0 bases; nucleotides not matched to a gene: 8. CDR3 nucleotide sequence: TGTGCCAGCAGCCAAGCTTGGACTAGCGGGAGTAAGTACCAAGAGACCCAGTACTTC. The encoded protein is CASSQAWTSGSKYQETQYF.

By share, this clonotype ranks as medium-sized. The CDR3 sequence is CASSQDLAVSTDTQYF. CDR3 sequence (DNA): TGTGCCAGCAGCCAAGATTTGGCAGTGAGCACAGATACGCAGTATTTT. V is TRBV3-1 and J is TRBJ2-3, with D uncertain. V was trimmed by 0 bases and J by 0 bases, leaving 10 bases between them. CDR3 size: 16 residues. The germline V gene encodes CDR1 LGHDT and CDR2 YNNKEL (reference sequence).

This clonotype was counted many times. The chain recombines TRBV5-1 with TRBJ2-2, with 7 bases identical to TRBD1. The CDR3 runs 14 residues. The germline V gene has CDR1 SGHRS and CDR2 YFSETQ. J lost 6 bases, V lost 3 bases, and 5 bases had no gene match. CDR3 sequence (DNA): TGCGCCAGCAGCTCGACAGGGCTCGCCGGGGAGCTGTTTTTT. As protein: CASSSTGLAGELFF.

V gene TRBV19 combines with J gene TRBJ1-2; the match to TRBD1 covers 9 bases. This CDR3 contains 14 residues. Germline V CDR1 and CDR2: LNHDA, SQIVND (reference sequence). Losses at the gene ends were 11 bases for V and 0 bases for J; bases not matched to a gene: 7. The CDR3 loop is CAVSGTGTNYGYTF. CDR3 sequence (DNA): TGTGCCGTTTCCGGGACAGGGACTAACTATGGCTACACCTTC.

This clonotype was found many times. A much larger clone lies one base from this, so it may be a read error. The CDR3 nucleotides are TGCAGTGCTCGAGGCGGACGCACCTCTTTGAATCAGCCCCAGCATTTT. It specifies CSARGGRTSLNQPQHF. This chain links TRBV20-1 with TRBJ1-5; no firm D call. Looked up from germline, CDR1 is DFQATT and CDR2 is SNEGSKA (reference sequence). The V end was cut by 5 bases, the J end by 4 bases, with 21 bases between. This CDR3 spans 16 amino acids.

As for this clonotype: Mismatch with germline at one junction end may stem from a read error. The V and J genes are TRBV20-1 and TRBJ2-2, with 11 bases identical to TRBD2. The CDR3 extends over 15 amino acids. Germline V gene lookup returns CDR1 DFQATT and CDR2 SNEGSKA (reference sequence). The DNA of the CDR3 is TGCAGTGCTATGCTCCTAGCGGGAGGCCACGGGCAGCTGTTTTTT. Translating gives CSAMLLAGGHGQLFF.

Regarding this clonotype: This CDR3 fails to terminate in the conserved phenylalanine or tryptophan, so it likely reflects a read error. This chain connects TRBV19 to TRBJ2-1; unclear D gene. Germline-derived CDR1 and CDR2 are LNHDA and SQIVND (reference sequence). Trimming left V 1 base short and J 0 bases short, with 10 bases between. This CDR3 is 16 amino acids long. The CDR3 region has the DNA TGTGCCAGTAGTATAGGCACGGCAGGCTCCTACAATGAGCAGTTCCTC. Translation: CASSIGTAGSYNEQFL.

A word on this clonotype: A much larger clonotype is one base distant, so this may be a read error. This CDR3 is CAWAYGTAGCQHF. CDR3 nucleotide sequence: TGTGCCTGGGCGTACGGGACTGCTGGGTGCCAGCATTTT. The chain uses TRBV30 and TRBJ1-5, with D tentatively TRBD1 (5 bases). V was clipped by 5 bases and J by 12 bases, with 20 bases between them. Germline-derived CDR1 and CDR2 are GTSNPN and SVGIG (reference sequence). The CDR3 covers 13 residues.

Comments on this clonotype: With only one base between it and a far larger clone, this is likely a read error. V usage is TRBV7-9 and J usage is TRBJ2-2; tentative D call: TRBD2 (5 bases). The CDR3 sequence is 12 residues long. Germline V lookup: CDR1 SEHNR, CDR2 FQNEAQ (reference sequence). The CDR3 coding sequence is TGTGCCTGCAGCATGAGCGGCGGGGAGCTGTTTTTT. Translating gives CACSMSGGELFF.